This T cell receptor (beta chain) was profiled in a study of T cell changes during pregnancy in multiple sclerosis. Germline V lookup: CDR1 MNHEY, CDR2 SVGAGI. The V and J ends lost 0 bases and 3 bases, in that order; junction bases with no gene match: 7. The CDR3 has 16 amino acids. Repertoires were generated with immunoSEQ multiplex PCR, while TCRdb's copy carries only in-frame clones and drops some. The sample lists about 50,000 clones; approximately 92% were seen once. This rearrangement joins TRBV6-5 to TRBJ2-7; 8 nucleotides line up with TRBD1. The starting material was CD4+ T cells from peripheral blood mononuclear cells, obtained in the third trimester of pregnancy. The TCR originated in a female donor with multiple sclerosis, enrolled in a pregnancy study. CDR3 nucleotide sequence: TGTGCCAGCAGTTACTCGGGTCAGGGGGCCGTCTACGAGCAGTACTTC. Translating it yields CASSYSGQGAVYEQYF.